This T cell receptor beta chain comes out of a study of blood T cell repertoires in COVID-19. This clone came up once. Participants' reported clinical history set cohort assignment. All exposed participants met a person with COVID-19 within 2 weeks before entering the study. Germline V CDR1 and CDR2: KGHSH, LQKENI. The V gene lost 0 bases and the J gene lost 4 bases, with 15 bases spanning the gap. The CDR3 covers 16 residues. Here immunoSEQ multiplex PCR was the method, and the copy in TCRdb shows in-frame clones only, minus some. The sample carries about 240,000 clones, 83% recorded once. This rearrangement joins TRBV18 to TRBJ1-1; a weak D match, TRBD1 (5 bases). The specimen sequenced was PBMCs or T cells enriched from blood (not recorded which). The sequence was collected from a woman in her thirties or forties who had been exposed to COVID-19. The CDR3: CASSPPGGAGGTEAFF. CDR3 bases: TGTGCCAGCTCACCACCGGGAGGGGCTGGGGGCACTGAAGCTTTCTTT. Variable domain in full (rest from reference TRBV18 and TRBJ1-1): NAGVMQNPRHLVRRRGQEARLRCSPMKGHSHVYWYRQLPEEGLKFMVYLQKENIIDESGMPKERFSAEFPKEGPSILRIQQVVRGDSAAYFCASSPPGGAGGTEAFFGQGTRLTVV.